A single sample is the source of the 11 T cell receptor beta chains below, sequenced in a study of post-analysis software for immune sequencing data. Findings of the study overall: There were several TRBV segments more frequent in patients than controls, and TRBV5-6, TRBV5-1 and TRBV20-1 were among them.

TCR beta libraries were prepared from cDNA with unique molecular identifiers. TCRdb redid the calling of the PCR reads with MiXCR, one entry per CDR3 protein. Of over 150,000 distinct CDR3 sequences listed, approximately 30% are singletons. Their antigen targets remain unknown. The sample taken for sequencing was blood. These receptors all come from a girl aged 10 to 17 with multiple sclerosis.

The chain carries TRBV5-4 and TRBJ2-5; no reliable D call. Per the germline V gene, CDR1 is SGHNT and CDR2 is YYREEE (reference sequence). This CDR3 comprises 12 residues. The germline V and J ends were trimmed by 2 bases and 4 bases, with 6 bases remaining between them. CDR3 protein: CASSFNRETQYF. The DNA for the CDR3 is TGTGCCAGCAGCTTTAACCGAGAGACCCAGTACTTC.

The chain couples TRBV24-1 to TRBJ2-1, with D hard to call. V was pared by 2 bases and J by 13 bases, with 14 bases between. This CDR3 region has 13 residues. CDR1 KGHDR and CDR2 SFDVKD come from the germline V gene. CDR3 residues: CATSDSFSETQFF. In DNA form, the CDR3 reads TGTGCCACCAGTGATTCCTTTTCGGAGACCCAGTTCTTC.

The CDR3 nucleotides read TGTGCCAGCAGCCAAGAAGGGGGACAGGGGCCCTACGAGCAGTACTTC. It encodes CASSQEGGQGPYEQYF. The chain has TRBV14 and TRBJ2-7; 10 bases match TRBD1. Germline V gene data show CDR1 as SGHDN and CDR2 as FVKESK. V gave up 0 bases and J gave up 2 bases; unmatched junction bases: 4. CDR3 length equals 16 residues.

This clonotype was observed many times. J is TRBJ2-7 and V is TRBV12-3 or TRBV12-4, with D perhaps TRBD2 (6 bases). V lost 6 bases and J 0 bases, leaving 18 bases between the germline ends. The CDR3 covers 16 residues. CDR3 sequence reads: CASSALLSGGSYEQYF. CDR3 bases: TGTGCCAGCAGCGCATTACTTAGCGGAGGCTCCTACGAGCAGTACTTC.

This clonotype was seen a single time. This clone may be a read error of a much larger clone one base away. In DNA form, the CDR3 reads TGTGCCAGCAGCACGGACAGGTCCTACGAGCAGTACTTC. It translates to CASSTDRSYEQYF. The V and J genes are TRBV12-3 or TRBV12-4 and TRBJ2-7; 7 bases map to TRBD1. With 6 bases clipped from V and 1 base from J, the junction kept 3 bases outside the gene matches. CDR3 length: 13 residues.

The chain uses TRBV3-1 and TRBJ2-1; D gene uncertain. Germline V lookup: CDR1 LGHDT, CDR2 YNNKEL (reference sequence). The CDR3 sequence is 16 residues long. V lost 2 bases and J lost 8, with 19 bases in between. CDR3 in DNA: TGTGCCAGCAGCCAATTCATCCCTGGTCTAGAAGATGAGCAGTTCTTC. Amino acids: CASSQFIPGLEDEQFF.

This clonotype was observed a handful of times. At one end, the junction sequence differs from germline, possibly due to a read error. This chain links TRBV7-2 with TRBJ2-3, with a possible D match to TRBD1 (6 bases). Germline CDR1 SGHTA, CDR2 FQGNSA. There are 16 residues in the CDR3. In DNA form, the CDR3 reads TGTGCCAGCGGCTTATTTTTAGGGGGATTCCCAGATACGCAGTATTTT. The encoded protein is CASGLFLGGFPDTQYF. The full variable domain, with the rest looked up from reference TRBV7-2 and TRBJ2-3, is GAGVSQSPSNKVTEKGKDVELRCDPISGHTALYWYRQSLGQGLEFLIYFQGNSAPDKSGLPSDRFSAERTGGSVSTLTIQRTQQEDSAVYLCASGLFLGGFPDTQYFGPGTRLTVL.

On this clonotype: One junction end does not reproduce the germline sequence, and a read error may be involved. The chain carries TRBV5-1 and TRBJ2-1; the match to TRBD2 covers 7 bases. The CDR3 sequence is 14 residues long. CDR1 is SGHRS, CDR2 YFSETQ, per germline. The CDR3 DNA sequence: TGCGCCAGGAGCTTCAGCGGGGCCTACAATGAGCAGTTCTTC. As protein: CARSFSGAYNEQFF.

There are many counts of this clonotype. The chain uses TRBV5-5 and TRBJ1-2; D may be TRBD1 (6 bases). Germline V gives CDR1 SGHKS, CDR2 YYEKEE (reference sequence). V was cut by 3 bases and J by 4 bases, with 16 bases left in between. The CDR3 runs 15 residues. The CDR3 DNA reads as TGTGCCAGCAGCTCTCGACAGGACCCTCTCTATGGCTACACCTTC. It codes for CASSSRQDPLYGYTF.

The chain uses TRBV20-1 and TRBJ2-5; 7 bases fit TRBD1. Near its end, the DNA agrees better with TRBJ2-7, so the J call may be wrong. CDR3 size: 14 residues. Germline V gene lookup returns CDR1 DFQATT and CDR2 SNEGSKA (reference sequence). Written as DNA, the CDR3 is TGCAGTGCTGAACTCGACAGGGTCGGGAACGAGCAGTACTTC. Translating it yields CSAELDRVGNEQYF.

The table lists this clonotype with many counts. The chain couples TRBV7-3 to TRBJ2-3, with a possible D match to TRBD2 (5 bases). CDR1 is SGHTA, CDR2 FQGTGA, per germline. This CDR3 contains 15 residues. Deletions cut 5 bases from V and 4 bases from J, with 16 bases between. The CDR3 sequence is CASSPLPTRPDTQYF. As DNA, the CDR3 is TGTGCCAGCAGCCCGCTCCCCACTAGGCCAGATACGCAGTATTTT.